This T cell receptor beta chain was identified during a study of CD8 T cells in Susac syndrome. With random hexamers, reverse transcription was performed on about 0.5 to 1 ug of RNA. Amplification of TCR beta CDR3 by immunoSEQ multiplex PCR spanned 54 Vbeta and 13 Jbeta. TCRdb reanalysed the immunoSEQ multiplex PCR reads using MiXCR and keeps one entry per CDR3 protein. Of 170,000 or so distinct CDR3 sequences detected, under 95% appear once; the ten largest clones hold 0.1% to 0.12%. Sequenced input: CD4+ T cells from PBMCs. The sequence was obtained from a human donor with Susac syndrome.

The CDR3 reads CASSYPSVTDTQYF. DNA of the CDR3: TGTGCCAGCAGTTACCCTTCGGTAACAGATACGCAGTATTTT. The V gene is TRBV6-2 or TRBV6-3, the J gene TRBJ2-3; D is uncertain. The CDR3 length is 14 residues. The V and J ends lost 2 bases and 3 bases respectively, with 9 bases between them. In germline, CDR1 is MNHEY, CDR2 SVGEGT.